These 21 T cell receptor beta chains came from one sample sequenced in a study of response to subunit inactivated influenza vaccine. TCRdb ran MiXCR on the RT-PCR reads and lists one entry per CDR3 protein. The sample contains about 240,000 distinct CDR3 sequences, roughly an eighth of which appear only once. The specimen comprised non-naive T cells sorted from PBMCs, sampled less than 15 days before vaccination. The receptor set was obtained from a man aged 45-60 years who received an inactivated influenza vaccine.

This clonotype was counted many times. The V and J genes are TRBV5-1 and TRBJ1-1; TRBD1 is a possible D gene (6 bases). This CDR3 has 15 residues. The germline V gene encodes CDR1 SGHRS and CDR2 YFSETQ. The V and J ends lost 3 bases and 3 bases respectively, with 15 bases between them. In DNA, the CDR3 is TGCGCCAGCAGCTCCTCAGGGAGGGGGGACACTGAAGCTTTCTTT. Encoded protein: CASSSSGRGDTEAFF.

V and J are TRBV27 and TRBJ1-2; no clear D gene. Germline assignment: CDR1 MNHEY and CDR2 SMNVEV (reference sequence). V lost 2 bases to trimming and J lost 5 bases, with 9 bases between them. The CDR3 contains 13 residues. CDR3 DNA sequence: TGTGCCAGCAGTTTAACGGCAGCTTATGGCTACACCTTC. It codes for CASSLTAAYGYTF.

Many counts were recorded for this clonotype. This rearrangement joins TRBV12-3 or TRBV12-4 to TRBJ1-1; no clear D gene. The CDR3 extends over 13 amino acids. With 4 bases removed from V and 1 base from J, the gap between germline ends came to 7 bases. CDR3 nucleotides: TGTGCCAGCAGTTGGAGGCCGAACACTGAAGCTTTCTTT. It is translated as CASSWRPNTEAFF.

This chain links TRBV9 with TRBJ1-4; 8 nucleotides line up with TRBD1. V shed 3 bases and J 15 bases; nucleotides not matched to a gene: 10. Germline V lookup: CDR1 SGDLS, CDR2 YYNGEE. The CDR3 has 13 amino acids. The CDR3 DNA reads as TGTGCCAGCAGCGCCCCGGACAGGGAAGGGTTGTTTTTT. Translated, it gives CASSAPDREGLFF.

This chain links TRBV5-1 with TRBJ2-5; 10 bases are a match to TRBD1. CDR3 length equals 15 residues. V was pared by 4 bases and J by 5 bases, with 8 bases of the junction left unmatched. CDR1 is SGHRS, CDR2 YFSETQ, per germline. The CDR3 region has the DNA TGCGCCAGCAGCACGAGACAGGGGGCCGGGGAGACCCAGTACTTC. Protein sequence: CASSTRQGAGETQYF.

This clonotype was observed a few times. The chain carries TRBV28 and TRBJ1-5; D gene ambiguous. Trimming stripped 5 bases from V and 8 bases from J, with 4 bases between. The CDR3 is 10 amino acids. Germline V gene sequence: CDR1 MDHEN, CDR2 SYDVKM. The CDR3 sequence: CASSVKPQHF. CDR3 DNA sequence: TGTGCCAGCAGTGTAAAGCCCCAGCATTTT.

This clonotype was counted between two and nine times. J is TRBJ2-1 and V is TRBV7-9, with D possibly TRBD1 on 6 matching bases. V was trimmed by 5 bases and J by 1 base, leaving 18 bases between them. The CDR3 has 17 amino acids. Germline-derived CDR1 and CDR2 are SEHNR and FQNEAQ (reference sequence). CDR3 bases: TGTGCCAGCAGCCCCCGGTTCGGGACACCTTCCTACAATGAGCAGTTCTTC. Protein product: CASSPRFGTPSYNEQFF.

This clonotype was seen more than once but under ten times. One end of the junction fails to match germline, which may point to a read error. This sequence joins TRBV7-9 and TRBJ2-1; D gene ambiguous. This CDR3 spans 12 amino acids. Per germline, CDR1 SEHNR and CDR2 FQNEAQ (reference sequence). This CDR3 is CASSLEDEIQIF. The CDR3 DNA follows: TGTGCCAGCAGCTTAGAGGACGAAATCCAGATCTTC.

This chain joins TRBV7-2 and TRBJ1-4; 7 nucleotides line up with TRBD1. Germline assignment: CDR1 SGHTA and CDR2 FQGNSA. CDR3 size: 14 residues. V was clipped by 6 bases and J by 4 bases; unmatched bases: 5. The CDR3 region is CASRGTAFNEKLFF. CDR3 nucleotides: TGTGCCAGCAGGGGGACAGCTTTTAATGAAAAACTGTTTTTT.

This clonotype occurred many times. The V and J genes are TRBV28 and TRBJ1-1; 11 bases are shared with TRBD1. CDR3 size: 17 residues. The V and J ends lost 6 bases and 1 base, in that order; junction bases with no gene match: 10. From germline, CDR1 is MDHEN and CDR2 SYDVKM. As DNA, the CDR3 is TGTGCCAGCAGCCGTCCCGGGACAGGGGGAACGAACACTGAAGCTTTCTTT. Residues: CASSRPGTGGTNTEAFF.

This clonotype has a count of ten or more. The CDR3 bases are TGCGCCAGCAGCTTGACCCGGGATAATACGCAGTATTTT. Its protein product is CASSLTRDNTQYF. The rearrangement uses TRBV5-1 and TRBJ2-3, with D perhaps TRBD2 (5 bases). CDR1 is SGHRS and CDR2 is YFSETQ in the germline V gene. The CDR3 extends over 13 amino acids. The V gene lost 1 base and the J gene lost 7 bases, with 10 bases spanning the gap.

This clonotype was recorded a few times. The chain recombines TRBV20-1 with TRBJ2-3; no definite D call. This CDR3 comprises 15 residues. The germline gives CDR1 DFQATT, CDR2 SNEGSKA (reference sequence). Trimming removed 0 bases from V and 1 base from J, with 11 bases in between. As DNA, the CDR3 is TGCAGTGCTAGAGATTTTCTGGCGGGCACAGATACGCAGTATTTT. Amino acid sequence: CSARDFLAGTDTQYF.

This clonotype was seen a handful of times. The chain employs TRBV7-2 and TRBJ1-6; TRBD1 might be the D (5 bases). This CDR3 is built from 13 residues. In germline, CDR1 is SGHTA, CDR2 FQGNSA. The ends were cut back, 2 bases at V and 8 bases at J, with 7 bases in the middle. DNA for the CDR3: TGTGCCAGCAGCTTAACGGGGGATTCACCCCTCCACTTT. It specifies CASSLTGDSPLHF.

On this clonotype: At one boundary the junction diverges from the germline segment, which might be a read error. The chain employs TRBV3-1 and TRBJ2-5; D is uncertain. This CDR3 comprises 11 residues. Germline CDR1 and CDR2: LGHDT and YNNKEL (reference sequence). This CDR3 is CASRQVETQYF. The CDR3 DNA follows: TGTGCCAGCAGGCAAGTAGAGACCCAGTACTTC.

This clonotype was counted at least ten times. The rearrangement uses TRBV30 and TRBJ2-5, with 9 bases identical to TRBD2. V dropped 2 bases and J dropped 5; count of bases not matched to a gene: 6. This CDR3 has 14 amino acids. The V gene's germline CDR1 is GTSNPN and CDR2 SVGIG (reference sequence). Here the CDR3 DNA reads TGTGCCTGGAGTTATAGCGGGGGTCGGGAGACCCAGTACTTC. Encoded protein: CAWSYSGGRETQYF.

In its sample, this clonotype was seen a few times. The J gene is TRBJ1-6, the V gene TRBV27; D is ambiguous. Trimming took off 4 bases at V and 6 bases at J, with 19 bases between the two ends. Germline loops: CDR1 MNHEY, CDR2 SMNVEV (reference sequence). This CDR3 region has 17 residues. The CDR3 DNA is TGTGCCAGCAGTTCCTCCCAACTAGCGAGTGGTAATTCACCCCTCCACTTT. This translates into CASSSSQLASGNSPLHF.

This clonotype was seen a handful of times. The chain has TRBV5-1 and TRBJ2-1; 13 positions match TRBD2. Per germline, CDR1 SGHRS and CDR2 YFSETQ. The ends lost 7 bases at V and 6 bases at J; junction bases unmatched: 7. The CDR3 contains 15 residues. CDR3 in amino acids: CASQSRLAGGNEQFF. For the CDR3, the DNA is TGCGCCAGCCAAAGCAGACTAGCGGGAGGCAATGAGCAGTTCTTC.

This clonotype was picked up a small number of times. This sequence joins TRBV28 and TRBJ2-3; D is undetermined. The V gene lost 2 bases and the J gene lost 4 bases, with 13 bases spanning the gap. This CDR3 contains 15 residues. Germline V gene sequence: CDR1 MDHEN, CDR2 SYDVKM. The CDR3 loop is CASSLQFRVADTQYF. Written as DNA, the CDR3 is TGTGCCAGCAGTTTACAGTTTCGAGTGGCAGATACGCAGTATTTT.

J is TRBJ1-5 and V is TRBV15; TRBD1 might be the D (5 bases). The V gene lost 0 bases and the J gene lost 7 bases, with 10 bases spanning the gap. This CDR3 is built from 14 residues. Germline V lookup: CDR1 LNHNV, CDR2 YYDKDF (reference sequence). The CDR3, as DNA: TGTGCCACCAGCAGAGACAGGGTTATGCAGCCCCAGCATTTT. The encoded protein is CATSRDRVMQPQHF.

This clonotype has just a few counts. CDR3 coding DNA: TGTGCCAGCAGCTTATACCCCTCTAACACTGAAGCTTTCTTT. Protein: CASSLYPSNTEAFF. The chain uses TRBV7-2 and TRBJ1-1; no clear D gene. The CDR3 has 14 residues. Germline CDR1 SGHTA, CDR2 FQGNSA. The V gene lost 2 bases and the J gene lost 2 bases, with 9 bases spanning the gap.

This clonotype showed up just a few times. The chain combines TRBV5-5 with TRBJ2-3, with unresolved D. CDR3 size: 13 residues. The V gene lost 3 bases and the J gene lost 4 bases, with 9 bases spanning the gap. Germline V gene data show CDR1 as SGHKS and CDR2 as YYEKEE (reference sequence). The CDR3 loop is CASSSWSSDTQYF. The CDR3 DNA sequence: TGTGCCAGCAGCTCTTGGAGCTCAGATACGCAGTATTTT.